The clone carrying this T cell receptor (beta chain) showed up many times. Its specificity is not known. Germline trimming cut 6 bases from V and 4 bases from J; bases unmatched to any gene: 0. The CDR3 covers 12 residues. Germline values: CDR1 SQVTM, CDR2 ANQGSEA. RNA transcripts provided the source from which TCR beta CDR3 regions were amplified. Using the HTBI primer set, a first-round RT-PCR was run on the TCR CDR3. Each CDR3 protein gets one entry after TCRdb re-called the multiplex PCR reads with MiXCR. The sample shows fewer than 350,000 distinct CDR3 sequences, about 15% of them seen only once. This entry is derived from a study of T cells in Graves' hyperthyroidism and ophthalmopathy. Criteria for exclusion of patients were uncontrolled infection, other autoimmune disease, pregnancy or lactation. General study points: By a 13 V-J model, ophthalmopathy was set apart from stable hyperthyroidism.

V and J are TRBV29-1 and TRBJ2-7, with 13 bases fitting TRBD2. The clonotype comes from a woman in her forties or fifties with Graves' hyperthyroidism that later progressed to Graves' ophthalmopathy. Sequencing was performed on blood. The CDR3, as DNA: TGCAGCGTACTAGCGGGAGGGTACGAGCAGTACTTC. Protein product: CSVLAGGYEQYF.